The entry that follows covers one T cell receptor (beta chain) sequence. Its antigen remains unknown. CDR3 size: 15 residues. CDR1 LNHDA and CDR2 SQIVND come from the germline V gene (reference sequence). The junction had 6 bases not matched to a gene; V was cut back by 4 bases and J by 2 bases. This sample was included in a study of cytomegalovirus exposure and HLA in healthy donors. A multiplex PCR was run with 60 Vbeta primers and 13 Jbeta primers. In the authors' workflow: As a later analysis found, there were 80 million or so unique TCR beta chains, of which around 9.9 million were shared. Sequencing was performed with immunoSEQ multiplex PCR; in TCRdb, only in-frame clones are kept and a portion is missing. V, J and clone size derive from that table, while D and trimming were established from the DNA sequence. The sample gives fewer than 250,000 clones, over 80% of which show up once; 0.71% is in the top ten.

Study-level findings and limits: In a later analysis, specific HLA alleles were associated with 15,000 or so TCR beta sequences at a 0.05 false discovery rate.

This chain uses TRBV19 with TRBJ2-7, with TRBD2 matching 9 bases. The sequence came from a boy between 2 and 10 years old in good health and CMV-seronegative. The sample taken for sequencing was PBMCs. CDR3 bases: TGTGCCAGTAGTAATGGCGGGGGGGCCACCTACGAGCAGTACTTC. Protein product: CASSNGGGATYEQYF.